The 12 T cell receptor beta chains below were found in one sample sequenced in a study of T cell clones after liver transplantation (dated by TCRdb to 2018 to 2020). Library creation used the immunoSEQ multiplex PCR assay. In TCRdb, the immuneACCESS table is reduced to in-frame sequences with V and J assigned. These tables do not hold every clone; where another copy was compared, an unresolved V gene accounts for under half, and the others remain unexplained. The sample table shows 55,000 to 80,000 clones, and roughly 90% are seen once. The ten biggest clones cover under 3.5% of the sample. The time point label, as the study defines it: pre-transplant. This specimen was CD4+ T cells from blood, taken before liver transplant. Source of these receptors: a human donor who received a liver transplant.

This chain uses TRBV7-3 with TRBJ2-5; tentative D call: TRBD1 (6 bases). The V and J ends lost 1 base and 4 bases respectively, with 13 bases between them. Looked up from germline, CDR1 is SGHTA and CDR2 is FQGTGA. The CDR3 has 15 amino acids. CDR3 sequence (DNA): TGTGCCAGCAGCTTAAGGGGGCAGGGGTTAGAGACCCAGTACTTC. Translating it yields CASSLRGQGLETQYF.

This chain links TRBV29-1 with TRBJ1-1; D ambiguous. V shed 1 base and J shed 0 bases, with 3 bases lying between them. The CDR3 consists of 12 residues. Germline values: CDR1 SQVTM, CDR2 ANQGSEA. CDR3 DNA: TGCAGCGTTGAAGTGCTGAACACTGAAGCTTTCTTT. Its protein is CSVEVLNTEAFF. The full variable domain, in which reference TRBV29-1 and TRBJ1-1 provide the parts outside the CDR3, is SAVISQKPSRDICQRGTSLTIQCQVDSQVTMMFWYRQQPGQSLTLIATANQGSEATYESGFVIDKFPISRPNLTFSTLTVSNMSPEDSSIYLCSVEVLNTEAFFGQGTRLTVV.

The CDR3 loop reads CASSLDLVGSGSWNEQFF. In DNA, the CDR3 is TGCGCCAGCAGCCTCGACCTCGTGGGTAGCGGGAGTTGGAATGAGCAGTTCTTC. J is TRBJ2-1 and V is TRBV4-3; 9 bases are shared with TRBD2. The germline V gene encodes CDR1 LGHNA and CDR2 YSLEER. J gave up 7 bases and V 4 bases, and 17 bases lay outside the gene matches. The length of the CDR3 is 18 residues.

V is TRBV7-6 and J is TRBJ2-1; 9 bases fit TRBD2. The CDR3 is 15 residues long. Trimming took 0 bases from V and 3 from J; bases not matched to a gene: 0. In germline, CDR1 is SGHVS, CDR2 FNYEAQ. The CDR3 DNA is TGTGCCAGCAGCTTAGCAGCGGGAGGCTACAATGAGCAGTTCTTC. This codes for CASSLAAGGYNEQFF.

The rearrangement uses TRBV5-1 and TRBJ1-2; D is uncertain. The ends were cut back, 2 bases at V and 5 bases at J, with 13 bases in the middle. Germline loops: CDR1 SGHRS, CDR2 YFSETQ. This CDR3 spans 14 amino acids. The CDR3 DNA reads as TGCGCCAGCAGCTTAACCGACGCGGAGTATGGCTACACCTTC. Translation gives CASSLTDAEYGYTF. The variable domain in full, completed from reference TRBV5-1 and TRBJ1-2, reads KAGVTQTPRYLIKTRGQQVTLSCSPISGHRSVSWYQQTPGQGLQFLFEYFSETQRNKGNFPGRFSGRQFSNSRSEMNVSTLELGDSALYLCASSLTDAEYGYTFGSGTRLTVV.

V gene TRBV11-3 combines with J gene TRBJ2-5; tentative D call: TRBD1 (5 bases). V dropped 3 bases and J dropped 3 bases, with 8 bases sitting between them. The CDR3 has 13 amino acids. The germline V gene encodes CDR1 SGHNT and CDR2 YENEEA. CDR3 in amino acids: CASSFQGEETQYF. DNA of the CDR3: TGTGCCAGCAGCTTTCAAGGGGAAGAGACCCAGTACTTC.

This clone was counted once. The genes are TRBV18 and TRBJ2-1; the D gene is possibly TRBD2 (5 bases). Between the trimmed V and J ends, which lost 3 bases and 0 bases, there was a span of 9 bases. The germline V gene encodes CDR1 KGHSH and CDR2 LQKENI. The CDR3 length is 15 residues. CDR3 sequence (DNA): TGTGCCAGCTCACCCACGGGAAGCTCCTACAATGAGCAGTTCTTC. Translation gives CASSPTGSSYNEQFF.

This clone showed up just once. The rearrangement links TRBV7-6 to TRBJ2-1; no definite D call. From germline, CDR1 is SGHVS and CDR2 FNYEAQ. The CDR3 extends over 13 amino acids. V was pared by 3 bases and J by 6 bases, with 9 bases between. The DNA of the CDR3 is TGTGCCAGCAGCTTTCCCGCTAGCAATGAGCAGTTCTTC. Translated, it gives CASSFPASNEQFF.

The chain has TRBV10-3 and TRBJ2-1; 7 bases align to TRBD2. The ends lost 4 bases at V and 1 base at J; junction bases unmatched: 4. CDR1 and CDR2 from the germline V gene are ENHRY and SYGVKD. The CDR3 extends over 15 amino acids. The CDR3 sequence: CAISATGGSYNEQFF. In DNA, the CDR3 is TGTGCCATCAGTGCCACGGGAGGTTCCTACAATGAGCAGTTCTTC.

The chain uses TRBV11-2 and TRBJ1-1; D gene uncertain. CDR3 size: 11 residues. Trimming pared 8 bases from V and 3 bases from J, leaving 7 bases between. CDR1 SGHAT and CDR2 FQNNGV come from the germline V gene. CDR3 in amino acids: CASSGHTEAFF. The CDR3 bases are TGTGCCAGCTCCGGACACACTGAAGCTTTCTTT.

The genes are TRBV5-8 and TRBJ1-3, with D possibly matching TRBD1 (6 bases). The CDR3 spans 15 residues. The germline V gene has CDR1 SGHTS and CDR2 YDEGEE. V was pared by 4 bases and J by 0 bases, with 11 bases between. For the CDR3, the DNA is TGTGCCAGCAGCCCCAACAGGGACTCTGGAAACACCATATATTTT. It translates to CASSPNRDSGNTIYF.

The genes are TRBV7-9 and TRBJ1-1; D possibly corresponds to TRBD1 (5 bases). This CDR3 contains 15 residues. The V end lost 6 bases, the J end lost 1 base, and 15 bases lay between the germline ends. In germline, CDR1 is SEHNR, CDR2 FQNEAQ (reference sequence). The CDR3 DNA sequence: TGTGCCAGCAGTCCCACAGGACCTCGGAACACTGAAGCTTTCTTT. It translates to CASSPTGPRNTEAFF.